Listed here are 16 T cell receptor beta chains from one sample, sequenced in a study of blood T cell repertoires in COVID-19. Generated by immunoSEQ multiplex PCR, the TCRdb table keeps only in-frame clones and is missing some. The top ten clones hold under 3% of a sample with roughly 150,000 clones, around 84% of them seen once. The sample taken for sequencing was peripheral blood. The receptors stem from a woman over 75 with COVID-19, enrolled during active disease.

V is TRBV3-1 (or the pseudogene TRBV3-2) and J is TRBJ2-1; 8 positions match TRBD2. Germline CDR1 LGHDT, CDR2 YNNKEL (reference sequence). V shed 2 bases and J 4 bases; nucleotides not matched to a gene: 10. The CDR3 contains 17 residues. The CDR3 sequence is CASSQRGGSGMYNEQFF. CDR3 coding DNA: TGTGCCAGCAGCCAAAGGGGGGGTAGCGGGATGTACAATGAGCAGTTCTTC.

This chain connects TRBV10-3 to TRBJ1-5; no reliable D call. V lost 7 bases and J 7 bases, leaving 8 bases between the germline ends. In germline, CDR1 is ENHRY, CDR2 SYGVKD. The CDR3 runs to 11 residues. CDR3 region: CAINFRQPQHF. DNA of the CDR3: TGTGCCATCAACTTTCGGCAGCCCCAGCATTTT.

The J gene is TRBJ1-1, the V gene TRBV28; 9 bases match TRBD1. The germline gives CDR1 MDHEN, CDR2 SYDVKM. The CDR3 is 16 residues long. Trimming removed 3 bases from V and 4 bases from J; junction bases left unmatched: 9. The CDR3 region has the DNA TGTGCCAGCAGTTTGGGAACAGGGGGCGTAATCACTGAAGCTTTCTTT. As protein: CASSLGTGGVITEAFF. Drawing the rest from reference TRBV28 and TRBJ1-1, the complete variable domain is DVKVTQSSRYLVKRTGEKVFLECVQDMDHENMFWYRQDPGLGLRLIYFSYDVKMKEKGDIPEGYSVSREKKERFSLILESASTNQTSMYLCASSLGTGGVITEAFFGQGTRLTVV.

The chain combines TRBV5-4 with TRBJ2-1, with TRBD2 identical over 9 bases. This CDR3 is 15 amino acids long. Germline V CDR1 and CDR2: SGHNT, YYREEE (reference sequence). The V and J ends lost 2 bases and 7 bases, in that order; junction bases with no gene match: 7. The CDR3: CASSLPGTSTNEQFF. CDR3 sequence (DNA): TGTGCCAGCAGCTTACCAGGGACTAGCACTAATGAGCAGTTCTTC.

This sequence joins TRBV7-8 and TRBJ2-5, with 7 bases aligning to TRBD2. V lost 4 bases to trimming and J lost 0 bases; unmatched junction nucleotides: 5. Germline CDR1 is SGHVS and CDR2 is FQNEAQ. The CDR3 covers 15 residues. CDR3 in DNA: TGTGCCAGCAGCTGGACTCGGGGGGACCAAGAGACCCAGTACTTC. Translating gives CASSWTRGDQETQYF. The complete variable domain, with remaining parts taken from reference TRBV7-8 and TRBJ2-5, reads GAGVSQSPRYKVAKRGQDVALRCDPISGHVSLFWYQQALGQGPEFLTYFQNEAQLDKSGLPSDRFFAERPEGSVSTLKIQRTQQEDSAVYLCASSWTRGDQETQYFGPGTRLLVL.

The chain couples TRBV6-2 or TRBV6-3 to TRBJ2-7; 11 positions agree with TRBD2. There are 16 residues in the CDR3. V lost 2 bases and J lost 4; bases outside the gene matches: 7. The V gene's germline CDR1 is MNHEY and CDR2 SVGEGT. CDR3 in amino acids: CASSYPFTSGSYEQYF. The DNA of the CDR3 is TGTGCCAGCAGTTACCCCTTCACTAGCGGGAGTTACGAGCAGTACTTC.

The V call is TRBV19, the J call TRBJ2-2, with D possibly TRBD2 on 5 matching bases. Trimming stripped 3 bases from V and 5 bases from J, with 7 bases between. Germline-derived CDR1 and CDR2 are LNHDA and SQIVND (reference sequence). CDR3 size: 13 residues. The CDR3 sequence is CASSIVATGELFF. In DNA, the CDR3 is TGTGCCAGTAGTATTGTAGCGACCGGGGAGCTGTTTTTT.

This clone occurred a few times. V usage is TRBV6-5 and J usage is TRBJ1-5; D gene unclear. CDR1 is MNHEY, CDR2 SVGAGI, per germline. Trimming removed 4 bases from V and 3 bases from J, with 10 bases in between. The CDR3 has 14 residues. The CDR3 DNA sequence: TGTGCCAGCAGTTTAGAGCCCACCAATCAGCCCCAGCATTTT. Amino acids: CASSLEPTNQPQHF.

V is TRBV9 and J is TRBJ2-7, with D tentatively TRBD1 (5 bases). Trimming shortened V by 3 bases and J by 7 bases, and 17 bases separated the two germline ends. Per the germline V gene, CDR1 is SGDLS and CDR2 is YYNGEE. CDR3 length: 14 amino acids. The DNA for the CDR3 is TGTGCCAGCAGCGGGGGCGGAGTGTCTGGTGAGCAGTACTTC. The encoded protein is CASSGGGVSGEQYF.

The chain employs TRBV19 and TRBJ2-5, with a tentative D call TRBD1 (6 bases). From germline, CDR1 is LNHDA and CDR2 SQIVND (reference sequence). V was cut by 7 bases and J by 5 bases, with 17 bases left in between. The CDR3 has 14 amino acids. CDR3 sequence (DNA): TGTGCCAGTACCCCAACAGGGTCAGGGGAGACCCAGTACTTC. Encoded protein: CASTPTGSGETQYF.

V usage is TRBV7-2 and J usage is TRBJ2-5, with D maybe TRBD2 (7 bases). The V end was cut by 7 bases, the J end by 0 bases, with 21 bases between. Germline V CDR1 and CDR2: SGHTA, FQGNSA. CDR3 length equals 17 residues. CDR3 DNA: TGTGCCAGCAAGGCCCTAGGGGGGGCTATGTACCAAGAGACCCAGTACTTC. It is translated as CASKALGGAMYQETQYF.

The V gene is TRBV29-1, the J gene TRBJ2-1, with D perhaps TRBD2 (6 bases). This CDR3 has 12 residues. The V gene lost 7 bases and the J gene lost 9 bases, with 16 bases spanning the gap. Germline V gene lookup returns CDR1 SQVTM and CDR2 ANQGSEA. CDR3 amino acids: CSGRTTSGEQFF. Here the CDR3 DNA reads TGCAGCGGGCGGACTACCAGTGGTGAGCAGTTCTTC.

The chain combines TRBV7-2 with TRBJ2-3; TRBD1 matches at 8 bases. V lost 4 bases and J lost 1; bases outside the gene matches: 4. Germline V gene sequence: CDR1 SGHTA, CDR2 FQGNSA. This CDR3 is 15 amino acids long. The CDR3 reads CASSSGQGRTDTQYF. CDR3 DNA: TGTGCCAGCAGCTCCGGACAGGGCCGCACAGATACGCAGTATTTT. Drawing the rest from reference TRBV7-2 and TRBJ2-3, the complete variable domain is GAGVSQSPSNKVTEKGKDVELRCDPISGHTALYWYRQSLGQGLEFLIYFQGNSAPDKSGLPSDRFSAERTGGSVSTLTIQRTQQEDSAVYLCASSSGQGRTDTQYFGPGTRLTVL.

This clone appeared once. The chain combines TRBV6-2 or TRBV6-3 with TRBJ2-2; the match to TRBD1 covers 11 bases. The germline gives CDR1 MNHEY, CDR2 SVGEGT. The J segment lost 6 bases and the V segment lost 2 bases, leaving 2 bases of the junction unmatched. There are 15 residues in the CDR3. The CDR3 sequence: CASSYVGQGAGELFF. CDR3 nucleotide sequence: TGTGCCAGCAGTTACGTGGGACAGGGGGCCGGGGAGCTGTTTTTT.

The chain recombines TRBV5-4 with TRBJ2-3; 10 bases fit TRBD2. The CDR3 totals 16 residues. Germline V gene data show CDR1 as SGHNT and CDR2 as YYREEE (reference sequence). J lost 3 bases, V lost 1 base, and 5 bases had no gene match. This chain's CDR3 is CASSLSSGRWTDTQYF. The CDR3 bases are TGTGCCAGCAGCTTGTCTAGCGGGAGATGGACAGATACGCAGTATTTT.

The genes are TRBV3-1 (or the pseudogene TRBV3-2) and TRBJ1-2, with TRBD1 matching 10 bases. Germline CDR1 reads LGHDT; CDR2 reads YNNKEL (reference sequence). V lost 4 bases, J lost 8 bases, and 4 bases stayed unmatched. The CDR3 consists of 13 residues. The CDR3 sequence is CASSPRQGAGYTF. CDR3 nucleotide sequence: TGTGCCAGCAGCCCCCGACAGGGGGCCGGCTACACCTTC.